This is a list of T cell receptor beta chains from one sample in a study of cytomegalovirus exposure and HLA in healthy donors. Repertoires were generated with immunoSEQ multiplex PCR, while TCRdb's copy carries only in-frame clones and drops some. The table lists 180,000 or so clones, around 80% of them singletons. Input material: PBMCs. These receptors all come from a woman aged 55-69 years in good health and CMV-seropositive. Each CDR3 is given with its conserved first and last residue. Clone size is shown for a subset of rows, as once, few, many or a class of expanded clone.

clone_size: -
j_call: TRBJ2-1
v_call: TRBV19
cdr3_aa: CASTSTPRGRHEQFF

clone_size: -
j_call: TRBJ2-7
v_call: TRBV7-2
cdr3_aa: CASSLGTRYEQYF

clone_size: few
j_call: TRBJ2-1
v_call: TRBV2
cdr3_aa: CASIEEMGNEQFF

clone_size: -
j_call: TRBJ2-3
v_call: TRBV13
cdr3_aa: CASSTWTASTDTQYF

clone_size: -
j_call: TRBJ1-4
v_call: TRBV11-1
cdr3_aa: CASSWNRGDEKLFF

clone_size: -
j_call: TRBJ2-5
v_call: TRBV5-1
cdr3_aa: CASSLRGSVETQYF

clone_size: -
j_call: TRBJ1-1
v_call: TRBV10-3
cdr3_aa: CAITGQLNTEAFF

clone_size: -
j_call: TRBJ2-1
v_call: TRBV25-1
cdr3_aa: CASSATSGAYNEQFF

clone_size: once
j_call: TRBJ1-2
v_call: TRBV2
cdr3_aa: CASSGDRRWGGYTF

clone_size: -
j_call: TRBJ2-1
v_call: TRBV5-4
cdr3_aa: CASSLEAGGRLQFF

clone_size: -
j_call: TRBJ1-4
v_call: TRBV30
cdr3_aa: CAWTRGSEKLFF

clone_size: -
j_call: TRBJ2-7
v_call: TRBV7-2
cdr3_aa: CASSLGLAGVVGYEQYF

clone_size: -
j_call: TRBJ1-2
v_call: TRBV5-5
cdr3_aa: CASSFSQDNYGYTF

clone_size: -
j_call: TRBJ2-3
v_call: TRBV6-6
cdr3_aa: CASSYGGGASDTQYF

clone_size: -
j_call: TRBJ1-2
v_call: TRBV28
cdr3_aa: CASSFRQENGYTF

clone_size: -
j_call: TRBJ1-5
v_call: TRBV7-9
cdr3_aa: CASSTEYSNQPQHF

clone_size: -
j_call: TRBJ1-5
v_call: TRBV30
cdr3_aa: CAWSVTSGKNQPQHF

clone_size: few
j_call: TRBJ2-7
v_call: TRBV7-9
cdr3_aa: CASSLTGRSYEQYF

clone_size: -
j_call: TRBJ2-2
v_call: TRBV19
cdr3_aa: CASNAGAGELFF

clone_size: -
j_call: TRBJ1-1
v_call: TRBV6-5
cdr3_aa: CASSYGGANTEAFF

clone_size: -
j_call: TRBJ2-1
v_call: TRBV28
cdr3_aa: CASSPGSDEQFF

clone_size: -
j_call: TRBJ1-6
v_call: TRBV5-1
cdr3_aa: CASSYSGSLEPLHF

clone_size: -
j_call: TRBJ1-1
v_call: TRBV7-3
cdr3_aa: CASSLRPPGQGNTEAFF

clone_size: few
j_call: TRBJ1-2
v_call: TRBV28
cdr3_aa: CASSSTDYGYTF

clone_size: -
j_call: TRBJ1-3
v_call: TRBV6-5
cdr3_aa: CASRRQGGGNTIYF

clone_size: -
j_call: TRBJ1-1
v_call: TRBV4-1
cdr3_aa: CASSHHGTSNTEAFF

clone_size: few
j_call: TRBJ2-3
v_call: TRBV9
cdr3_aa: CASSVATSTDTQYF

clone_size: few
j_call: TRBJ2-1
v_call: TRBV7-9
cdr3_aa: CASSQGMQASLRAEQFF

clone_size: -
j_call: TRBJ2-3
v_call: TRBV2
cdr3_aa: CASSLGGTDTQYF

clone_size: -
j_call: TRBJ2-1
v_call: TRBV30
cdr3_aa: CAWSGKGSGRNNEQFF

clone_size: -
j_call: TRBJ2-2
v_call: TRBV10-3
cdr3_aa: CAITPSAANTGELFF

clone_size: few
j_call: TRBJ1-2
v_call: TRBV6-5
cdr3_aa: CASRQPTGHYGYTF

clone_size: once
j_call: TRBJ1-4
v_call: TRBV4-3
cdr3_aa: CASSQEARGRQTEKLFF

clone_size: -
j_call: TRBJ1-2
v_call: TRBV11-2
cdr3_aa: CASSPGQGNYGYTF

clone_size: -
j_call: TRBJ1-1
v_call: TRBV4-1
cdr3_aa: CASSLSRQGTEAFF

clone_size: -
j_call: TRBJ1-2
v_call: TRBV10-3
cdr3_aa: CAIKGQAGGGYTF

clone_size: few
j_call: TRBJ1-3
v_call: TRBV30
cdr3_aa: CAWTSSGNTIYF

clone_size: -
j_call: TRBJ1-2
v_call: TRBV5-1
cdr3_aa: CASSDPPPGQGYYGYTF